The TCR beta chain described here comes from a study of OX40 agonist ivuxolimab in advanced cancers. Overall study context: Patients got intravenous ivuxolimab at 0.01 to 10 mg/kg every 2 weeks.

The table lists this clone with a count of one. Method: immunoSEQ multiplex PCR; TCRdb's copy keeps in-frame clones and lacks some. The repertoire has about 68,000 clones, 86% of them found once; the top ten carry under 7.5%. The germline V gene encodes CDR1 MNHEY and CDR2 SMNVEV (reference sequence). The germline V and J ends were trimmed by 6 bases and 3 bases, with 20 bases remaining between them. CDR3 length: 16 amino acids. The source is an adult with an advanced solid tumor such as melanoma, head and neck, liver or kidney cancer. The material was CD4+ or CD8+ T cells sorted from blood, obtained in a trial of the OX40 agonist ivuxolimab. The rearrangement links TRBV27 to TRBJ1-2; perhaps TRBD1 as D (5 bases). The CDR3 DNA reads as TGTGCCAGCAGCCTTTTCGGAGGGGCGCGGGACTATGGCTACACCTTC. Translation: CASSLFGGARDYGYTF.